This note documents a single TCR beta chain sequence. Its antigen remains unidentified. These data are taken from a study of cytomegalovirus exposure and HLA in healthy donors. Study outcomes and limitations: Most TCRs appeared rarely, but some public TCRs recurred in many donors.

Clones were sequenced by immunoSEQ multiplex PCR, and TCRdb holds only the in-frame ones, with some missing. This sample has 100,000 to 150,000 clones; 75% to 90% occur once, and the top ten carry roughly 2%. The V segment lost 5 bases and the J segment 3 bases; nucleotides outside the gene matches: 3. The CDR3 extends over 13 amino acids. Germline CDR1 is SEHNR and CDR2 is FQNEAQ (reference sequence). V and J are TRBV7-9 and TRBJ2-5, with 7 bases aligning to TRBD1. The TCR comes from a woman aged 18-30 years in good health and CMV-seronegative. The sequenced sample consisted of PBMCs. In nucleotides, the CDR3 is TGTGCCAGCAGCCCCGGGACAGAAGAGACCCAGTACTTC. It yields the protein CASSPGTEETQYF. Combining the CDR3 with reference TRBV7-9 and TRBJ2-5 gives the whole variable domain DTGVSQNPRHKITKRGQNVTFRCDPISEHNRLYWYRQTLGQGPEFLTYFQNEAQLEKSRLLSDRFSAERPKGSFSTLEIQRTEQGDSAMYLCASSPGTEETQYFGPGTRLLVL.